This is a list of T cell receptor beta chains from one sample in a study of blood T cell repertoires in COVID-19. Method: immunoSEQ multiplex PCR; TCRdb's copy keeps in-frame clones and lacks some. The table shows 150,000 to 200,000 clones, with about 80% occurring only once. Sequenced input: peripheral blood. Source of these receptors: a human donor with acute or convalescent COVID-19. The donor label of this sample is uncertain. Each CDR3 is given with its conserved first and last residue. A D gene is named only where the DNA matches it firmly. Clone size, where shown, is once, few, many, or a class for clones that have expanded.

CDR3aa,CDR3nt,v_gene,d_gene,j_gene,abundance
CASRPDRGGAYGYTF,TGTGCCAGCAGGCCCGACAGGGGGGGGGCCTATGGCTACACCTTC,TRBV2,TRBD1,TRBJ1-2,NA
CASSLGGTGEFSYEQYF,TGCGCCAGCAGCTTGGGCGGGACAGGGGAGTTTTCCTACGAGCAGTACTTC,TRBV5-1,TRBD1,TRBJ2-7,few
CASSRTGGINQPQHF,TGTGCCAGCAGCCGCACAGGGGGCATCAATCAGCCCCAGCATTTT,TRBV27,TRBD1,TRBJ1-5,NA
CAVWRTELYTEAFF,TGTGCCGTATGGAGGACGGAATTATACACTGAAGCTTTCTTT,TRBV9,NA,TRBJ1-1,NA
CASSPTGGPSYEQYF,TGTGCCAGCAGTCCTACAGGGGGCCCCTCCTACGAGCAGTACTTC,TRBV27,TRBD1,TRBJ2-7,NA
CASSPNAENQPQHF,TGTGCCAGCTCACCCAATGCAGAAAATCAGCCCCAGCATTTT,TRBV18,NA,TRBJ1-5,NA
CATSRVDRGSTEAFF,TGTGCCACCAGCAGAGTAGACAGGGGAAGCACTGAAGCTTTCTTT,TRBV15,TRBD1,TRBJ1-1,once
CASSYSRNRGVTYNEQFF,TGTGCCAGCAGTTACTCCCGTAACAGGGGGGTTACCTACAATGAGCAGTTCTTC,TRBV6-2/TRBV6-3,TRBD1,TRBJ2-1,NA
CASSSTRAVYGYTF,TGTGCCAGCAGCTCGACCAGGGCCGTCTATGGCTACACCTTC,TRBV11-2,NA,TRBJ1-2,once
CASSDPSTGYYSPLHF,TGTGCCAGCAGTGATCCGTCGACAGGGTATTATTCACCCCTCCACTTT,TRBV25-1,TRBD1,TRBJ1-6,few
CSASMREGWRLFF,TGCAGTGCTAGTATGAGGGAGGGATGGCGACTGTTTTTT,TRBV20-1,NA,TRBJ1-4,few
CVSTRRGLAYEQYF,TGCGTCAGCACCCGAAGGGGACTAGCGTACGAGCAGTACTTC,TRBV10-2,TRBD2,TRBJ2-7,NA
CASSPGTSGGFTYEQYF,TGTGCCAGCAGCCCGGGGACTAGCGGGGGGTTCACCTACGAGCAGTACTTC,TRBV5-6,TRBD2,TRBJ2-7,NA
CASSRGDTEAFF,TGTGCCAGCAGCCGGGGGGACACTGAAGCTTTCTTT,TRBV3-1/TRBV3-2,NA,TRBJ1-1,NA
CASSQDLWTSGQDTQYF,TGTGCCAGCAGCCAAGACTTGTGGACTAGCGGCCAGGATACGCAGTATTTT,TRBV4-2,TRBD2,TRBJ2-3,NA
CASSSLAVTQHF,TGTGCCAGCAGTTCCCTCGCGGTTACCCAGCATTTT,TRBV28,NA,TRBJ1-5,NA
CASSETREAGELFF,TGTGCCAGCAGTGAAACGCGGGAAGCCGGGGAGCTGTTTTTT,TRBV6-1,NA,TRBJ2-2,NA
CASSSPGQGSNQPQHF,TGTGCCAGCAGTTCTCCGGGACAGGGCAGCAATCAGCCCCAGCATTTT,TRBV7-2,TRBD1,TRBJ1-5,NA
CASSVGSLGIGETQYF,TGTGCCAGCAGTGTAGGGAGCTTGGGGATCGGGGAGACCCAGTACTTC,TRBV2,NA,TRBJ2-5,NA
CAWSLLRTGGGSPLHF,TGTGCCTGGAGTCTACTCCGGACAGGGGGAGGGTCACCCCTCCACTTT,TRBV30,TRBD1,TRBJ1-6,NA
CASSPVRAKDNSPLHF,TGTGCCAGCAGCCCTGTGCGAGCTAAAGATAATTCACCCCTCCACTTT,TRBV21-1,NA,TRBJ1-6,NA
CASSRTGGQPQHF,TGTGCCAGCAGTAGAACAGGGGGCCAGCCCCAGCATTTT,TRBV12-3/TRBV12-4,TRBD1,TRBJ1-5,NA
CASSQGTGELFF,TGTGCCAGCAGCCAGGGTACCGGGGAGCTGTTTTTT,TRBV6-5,NA,TRBJ2-2,NA
CASSGSPADYGYTF,TGTGCCAGTAGCGGCAGTCCCGCGGACTATGGCTACACCTTC,TRBV19,NA,TRBJ1-2,NA
CASSVRQGAYEQYF,TGTGCCAGCAGCGTTAGACAGGGGGCTTACGAGCAGTACTTC,TRBV9,TRBD1,TRBJ2-7,few
CASSPRTSLDLGEQYF,TGTGCCAGCAGCCCAAGGACTAGCTTGGACCTAGGGGAGCAGTACTTC,TRBV7-9,TRBD2,TRBJ2-7,NA
CASGPGQVGDNEQFF,TGTGCTAGTGGCCCCGGACAGGTGGGGGACAATGAGCAGTTCTTC,TRBV12-5,TRBD1,TRBJ2-1,NA
CASRGDWTGANVLTF,TGTGCCAGCAGGGGAGACTGGACTGGGGCCAACGTCCTGACTTTC,TRBV2,NA,TRBJ2-6,NA
CASSYFGGGGYTF,TGTGCCAGCAGTTACTTCGGGGGTGGTGGCTACACCTTC,TRBV6-6,NA,TRBJ1-2,many
CASSLGRGEQYF,TGTGCCAGCAGCTTAGGCAGGGGCGAGCAGTACTTC,TRBV7-2,NA,TRBJ2-7,NA
CASSQDQGGGASNIQYF,TGCGCCAGCAGCCAAGATCAGGGCGGGGGGGCCTCAAACATTCAGTACTTC,TRBV4-1,TRBD2,TRBJ2-4,NA
CASSPRQGATYEQYF,TGTGCCAGCTCACCCCGACAGGGGGCCACCTACGAGCAGTACTTC,TRBV18,TRBD1,TRBJ2-7,NA
CASSPQREGRETQYF,TGTGCCAGCAGTCCGCAGCGGGAGGGCCGGGAGACCCAGTACTTC,TRBV27,TRBD2,TRBJ2-5,few
CASSLMGAGGYNEQFF,TGTGCCAGCAGCTTAATGGGGGCAGGGGGTTACAATGAGCAGTTCTTC,TRBV7-2,TRBD1,TRBJ2-1,NA
CASSLFEGEAWEQYF,TGTGCCAGCAGCTTATTCGAGGGAGAGGCTTGGGAGCAGTACTTC,TRBV7-8,NA,TRBJ2-7,NA
CASSSDSWGYTF,TGTGCCAGCAGCTCCGACAGCTGGGGCTACACCTTC,TRBV5-6,NA,TRBJ1-2,NA
CASSLWDWRQGIAEAFF,TGTGCCAGCAGCTTGTGGGATTGGAGACAGGGGATCGCTGAAGCTTTCTTT,TRBV5-4,TRBD1,TRBJ1-1,NA
CASSPSSGGNEQFF,TGTGCCAGCAGCCCGAGCTCAGGTGGGAATGAGCAGTTCTTC,TRBV5-4,NA,TRBJ2-1,NA
CASSITGPNQPQHF,TGTGCCAGTAGTATTACAGGGCCTAATCAGCCCCAGCATTTT,TRBV19,NA,TRBJ1-5,few
CAWSTGTSGRETQYF,TGTGCCTGGAGTACGGGGACTAGCGGGAGAGAGACCCAGTACTTC,TRBV30,TRBD2,TRBJ2-5,once
CASSYQGTSSSYNEQFF,TGTGCCAGCAGCTACCAGGGGACATCCAGCTCCTACAATGAGCAGTTCTTC,TRBV7-3,NA,TRBJ2-1,NA
CASSAPGRHGYTF,TGTGCCAGCTCAGCTCCAGGGAGGCATGGCTACACCTTC,TRBV18,NA,TRBJ1-2,NA
CASSAEGPGNTEAFF,TGTGCCAGTAGTGCGGAAGGTCCCGGGAACACTGAAGCTTTCTTT,TRBV19,NA,TRBJ1-1,NA
CASSGQATGFNTEAFF,TGTGCCAGCAGCGGTCAGGCCACAGGTTTCAACACTGAAGCTTTCTTT,TRBV5-4,NA,TRBJ1-1,few
CASRPRGGRIDTQYF,TGTGCCAGCAGGCCCCGGGGGGGGCGTATAGATACGCAGTATTTT,TRBV7-8,TRBD2,TRBJ2-3,few
CATPTVYTGELFF,TGTGCCACCCCTACGGTCTACACCGGGGAGCTGTTTTTT,TRBV27,NA,TRBJ2-2,NA
CASSLSRQGARYGYTF,TGTGCCAGCAGTTTATCCCGACAGGGGGCGAGGTATGGCTACACCTTC,TRBV28,TRBD1,TRBJ1-2,NA
CASSQALLSYEQYF,TGTGCCAGCAGCCAAGCCCTCCTCTCCTACGAGCAGTACTTC,TRBV3-1/TRBV3-2,NA,TRBJ2-7,NA
CASSRGQGAGGYTF,TGTGCCAGTAGTCGGGGACAGGGGGCCGGTGGCTACACCTTC,TRBV19,TRBD1,TRBJ1-2,NA
CAISESTGRGNYGYTF,TGTGCCATCAGTGAGTCGACAGGAAGGGGAAACTATGGCTACACCTTC,TRBV10-3,NA,TRBJ1-2,NA
CAALDEQYF,TGTGCAGCCCTGGACGAGCAGTACTTC,TRBV11-3,NA,TRBJ2-7,NA
CASSGGQGALTDTQYF,TGTGCCAGCAGCGGGGGACAGGGGGCCCTCACAGATACGCAGTATTTT,TRBV5-4,TRBD1,TRBJ2-3,NA
CASSPQALSNQPQHF,TGTGCCAGTAGTCCGCAGGCCCTGAGCAATCAGCCCCAGCATTTT,TRBV19,NA,TRBJ1-5,NA
CASSVKQGGEQYF,TGTGCCAGCAGTGTAAAACAGGGGGGCGAGCAGTACTTC,TRBV12-3/TRBV12-4,TRBD1,TRBJ2-7,NA
CASTPYGGSSGPQHF,TGTGCCAGTACCCCTTACGGGGGGTCCAGTGGGCCCCAGCATTTT,TRBV19,NA,TRBJ1-5,NA